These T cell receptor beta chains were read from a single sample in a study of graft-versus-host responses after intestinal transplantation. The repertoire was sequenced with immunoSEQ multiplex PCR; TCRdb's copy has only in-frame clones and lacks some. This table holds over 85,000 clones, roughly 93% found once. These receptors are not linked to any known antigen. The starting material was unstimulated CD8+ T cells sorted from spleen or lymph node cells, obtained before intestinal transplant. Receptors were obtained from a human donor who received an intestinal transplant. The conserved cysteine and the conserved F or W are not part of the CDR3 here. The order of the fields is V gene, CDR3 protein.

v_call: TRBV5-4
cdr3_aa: ASSWKGQPLH

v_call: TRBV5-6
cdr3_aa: ASSFFRGYGYT

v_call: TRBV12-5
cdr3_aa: ASGLGQNQPQH

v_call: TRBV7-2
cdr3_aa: ASSLGGGLGYNEQF

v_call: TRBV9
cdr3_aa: ASSVGTTNTGELF

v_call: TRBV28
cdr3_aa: AADGRDRVNGELF

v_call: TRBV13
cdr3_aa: ASSPGSYNEQF

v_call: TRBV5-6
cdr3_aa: ASSSQITGATYYGYT

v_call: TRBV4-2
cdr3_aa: ASSQDGLAEPQETQY

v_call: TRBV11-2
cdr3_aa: ASSLDPSLQETQY

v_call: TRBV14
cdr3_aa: ASSPDGAYEQY

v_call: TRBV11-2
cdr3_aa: ASCDLQEETQY

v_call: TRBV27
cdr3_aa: ASSHSATTEAF

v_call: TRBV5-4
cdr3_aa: ASSLNAEYNEQF

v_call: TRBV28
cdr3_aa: ASSPYSGGNTIY

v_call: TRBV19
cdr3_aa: ASSTGTGGNQPQH

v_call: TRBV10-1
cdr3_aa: ASSGPGTGMNTEAF

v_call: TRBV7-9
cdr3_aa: ASSGFGSFSYNEQF

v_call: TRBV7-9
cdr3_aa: ASSLGTLNRDTQY

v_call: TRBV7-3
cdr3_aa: ASSPGGLAGGDEQF

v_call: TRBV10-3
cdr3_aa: AISEGGLAGGNEQF

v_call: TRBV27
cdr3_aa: ASSFLRGDGYEQY

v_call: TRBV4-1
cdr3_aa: ASSQVRTETYEQY

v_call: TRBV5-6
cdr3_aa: ASSLGAANSTDTQY